A selection of T cell receptor beta chains follows, all from one sample in a study of OX40 agonist ivuxolimab in advanced cancers. The repertoire was sequenced with immunoSEQ multiplex PCR; TCRdb's copy has only in-frame clones and lacks some. This sample has over 40,000 clones, with roughly 80% found just once. Source: CD4+ or CD8+ T cells sorted from blood, taken in a trial of the OX40 agonist ivuxolimab. These receptors were collected from an adult with an advanced solid tumor such as melanoma, head and neck, liver or kidney cancer. Both conserved end residues are part of each CDR3. Some rows mark clone size as missing; the rest say once, few, many or name a class of expanded clone.

NA	TRBJ1-4	TRBV2	CASSDRFSNEKLFF
NA	TRBJ2-7	TRBV5-4	CASSLVGGNAYEQYF
NA	TRBJ1-6	TRBV18	CASSPSDRGNSPLHF
few	TRBJ1-1	TRBV18	CASSPPSGLVTEAFF
few	TRBJ2-7	TRBV5-1	CASSLAAGGGYEQYF
few	TRBJ1-2	TRBV7-2	CASSPGQGAVYGYTF
NA	TRBJ2-7	TRBV7-2	CASSLRVLGGSAGYEQYF
few	TRBJ2-7	TRBV5-1	CASSLPTPRDEQYF
NA	TRBJ1-1	TRBV15	CATSRGGQLNTEAFF
NA	TRBJ1-5	TRBV2	CASNWAGTENQPQHF
few	TRBJ2-3	TRBV7-3	CASSLTVGAVAAGYTDTQYF
NA	TRBJ2-5	TRBV7-2	CASSLEGLADQETQYF
NA	TRBJ2-7	TRBV23-1	CASSQSAVSSYEQYF
NA	TRBJ2-2	TRBV5-1	CASSRGTSGTPGELFF
NA	TRBJ1-3	TRBV28	CASSSPGLSGNTIYF
NA	TRBJ2-1	TRBV7-8	CASSPLTRTSAGVNNEQFF
once	TRBJ2-1	TRBV2	CASSVAGTGYPQFF
NA	TRBJ1-2	TRBV7-2	CASSLETARGYTF
NA	TRBJ1-5	TRBV27	CASSPPGFDSNQPQHF
NA	TRBJ1-2	TRBV7-8	CASSGLRTGSPAGDYNYGYTF
NA	TRBJ2-1	TRBV15	CATSNLSIGNEQFF
NA	TRBJ2-3	TRBV7-2	CASSLKAGGTDTQYF
NA	TRBJ2-7	TRBV5-6	CASSFSGGGYEQYF
NA	TRBJ1-4	TRBV4-3	CASSQSGGTGEKLFF
NA	TRBJ1-1	TRBV5-4	CASSQDRATEAFF
NA	TRBJ1-4	TRBV7-2	CASSLVQSANGKLFF
NA	TRBJ2-1	TRBV18	CASSPASIHEQFF
NA	TRBJ2-1	TRBV11-3	CASSLERGLTMSFYNEQFF
NA	TRBJ2-3	TRBV5-1	CASSLAPGLGEDTQYF